The present T cell receptor (beta chain) was sequenced within a study of shared clonotypes between healthy human individuals. Naive CD8 populations comprised CD45RO-negative cells positively selected for CCR7, excluding terminally differentiated effector memory CD45RA+ cells. The CDR3 contains 15 residues. Germline V gene data show CDR1 as MGHRA and CDR2 as YSYEKL. V dropped 1 base and J dropped 2; count of bases not matched to a gene: 3. Points on this clone: The antigen remains undetermined.

Findings and limits, study-wide: Lower generation probabilities were found for non-shared clonotypes than for those shared by all four donors. Between a few donors, naive CD4 clonotypes were shared at a level of about 5%.

Assay: immunoSEQ multiplex PCR; the TCRdb copy retains only in-frame clones and omits some. The data contain over 750,000 clones, 90% to 97% of them singletons. The chain is built from TRBV4-1 and TRBJ1-2; 8 bases map to TRBD1. Input material: naive CD8+ T cells sorted from blood. The sequence derives from a man aged 25 to 40 in good health. The CDR3 region is CASSQGTGHNYGYTF. The CDR3 region has the DNA TGCGCCAGCAGCCAAGGGACAGGGCACAACTATGGCTACACCTTC.